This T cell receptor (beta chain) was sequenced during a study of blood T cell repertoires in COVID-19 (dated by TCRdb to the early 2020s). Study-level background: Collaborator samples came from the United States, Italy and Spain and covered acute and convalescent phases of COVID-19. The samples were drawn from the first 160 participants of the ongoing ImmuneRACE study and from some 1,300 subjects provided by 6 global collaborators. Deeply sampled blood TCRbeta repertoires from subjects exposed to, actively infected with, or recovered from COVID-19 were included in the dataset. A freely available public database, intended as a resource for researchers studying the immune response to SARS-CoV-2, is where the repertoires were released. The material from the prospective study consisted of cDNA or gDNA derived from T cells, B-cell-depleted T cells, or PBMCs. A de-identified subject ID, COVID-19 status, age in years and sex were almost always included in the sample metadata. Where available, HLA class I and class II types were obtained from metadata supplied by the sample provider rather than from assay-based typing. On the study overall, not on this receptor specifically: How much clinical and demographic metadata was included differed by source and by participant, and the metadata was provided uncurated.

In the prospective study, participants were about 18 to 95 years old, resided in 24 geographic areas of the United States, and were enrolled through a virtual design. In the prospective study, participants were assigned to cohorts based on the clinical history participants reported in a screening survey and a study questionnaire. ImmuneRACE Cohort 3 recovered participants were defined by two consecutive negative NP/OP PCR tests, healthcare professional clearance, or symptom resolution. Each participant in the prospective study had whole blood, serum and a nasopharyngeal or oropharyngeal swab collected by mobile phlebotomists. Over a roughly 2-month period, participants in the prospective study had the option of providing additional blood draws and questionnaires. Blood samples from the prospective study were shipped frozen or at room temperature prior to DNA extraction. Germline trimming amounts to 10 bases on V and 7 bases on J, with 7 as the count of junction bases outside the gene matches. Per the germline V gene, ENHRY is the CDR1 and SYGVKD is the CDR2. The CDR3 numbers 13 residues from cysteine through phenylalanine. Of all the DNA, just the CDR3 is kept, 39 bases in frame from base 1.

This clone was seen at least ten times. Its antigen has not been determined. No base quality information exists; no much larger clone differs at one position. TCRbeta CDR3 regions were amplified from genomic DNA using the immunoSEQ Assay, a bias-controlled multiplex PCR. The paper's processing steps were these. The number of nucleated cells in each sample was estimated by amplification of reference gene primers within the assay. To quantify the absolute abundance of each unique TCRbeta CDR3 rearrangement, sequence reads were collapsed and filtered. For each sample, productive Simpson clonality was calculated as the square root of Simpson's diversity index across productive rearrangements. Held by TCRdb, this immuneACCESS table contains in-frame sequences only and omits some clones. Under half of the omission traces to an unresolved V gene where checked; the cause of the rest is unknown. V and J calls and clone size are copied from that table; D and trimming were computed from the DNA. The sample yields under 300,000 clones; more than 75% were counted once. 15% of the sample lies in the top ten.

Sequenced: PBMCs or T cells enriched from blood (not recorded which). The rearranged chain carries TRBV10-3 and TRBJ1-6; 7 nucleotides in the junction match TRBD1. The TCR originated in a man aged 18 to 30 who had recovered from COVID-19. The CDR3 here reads CATGGDRNSPLHF. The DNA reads TGTGCCACCGGAGGGGACAGAAATTCACCCCTCCACTTT.